This T cell receptor beta chain derives from a study of cytomegalovirus exposure and HLA in healthy donors. General observations from the study: It was approximately 170 TCR beta chains that were listed as cytomegalovirus-associated.

The CDR3 extends over 18 amino acids. Germline V CDR1 and CDR2: ENHRY, SYGVKD. V trimming: 7 bases; J trimming: 6 bases; junction bases outside the gene matches: 18. On this clone: The antigen is undetermined.

PCR amplification relied on 60 Vbeta primers (plus 13 Jbeta primers). The repertoire was sequenced with immunoSEQ multiplex PCR; TCRdb's copy has only in-frame clones and lacks some. This repertoire includes approximately 110,000 clones. The chain is built from TRBV10-3 and TRBJ2-2; 9 bases are shared with TRBD2. Sequencing was performed on PBMCs. The receptor was isolated from a man under 40 in good health and CMV-seronegative. The CDR3 protein is CAITRQDSGTSYPGELFF. The CDR3 DNA sequence: TGTGCCATCACTCGACAGGACTCTGGGACTAGCTATCCCGGGGAGCTGTTTTTT.